This T cell receptor (beta chain) originates from a study of OX40 agonist ivuxolimab in advanced cancers. Study-wide context: Ivuxolimab, an antibody that agonizes OX40 (CD134), was administered to the patients.

Whole-study results and caveats: In general, CD8+ T cells held more expanded clones than CD4+ did, on average. The study found among the lowest clonal expansion in partial responders at 0.1-3.0 mg/kg.

CDR1 MNHNY and CDR2 SVGAGI come from the germline V gene (reference sequence). The CDR3 extends over 15 amino acids. Trimming removed 0 bases at V and 4 bases at J, with 10 bases between. Assay: immunoSEQ multiplex PCR; the TCRdb copy retains only in-frame clones and omits some. Of approximately 25,000 clones listed, approximately 91% are singletons. Baseline, cycle 4 day 1, and cycle 7 day 1 were the blood sampling points. As for this clone: Its cognate antigen is unknown.

Source: CD4+ or CD8+ T cells sorted from blood, taken in a trial of the OX40 agonist ivuxolimab. This TCR came from an adult with an advanced solid tumor such as melanoma, head and neck, liver or kidney cancer. The gene calls are TRBV6-6 and TRBJ1-5; no firm D call. CDR3 coding DNA: TGTGCCAGCAGTTACTCGACCCAGCCGAATCAGCCCCAGCATTTT. Its translation is CASSYSTQPNQPQHF.